This T cell receptor (beta chain) was recovered during a study of blood T cell repertoires in COVID-19. The data were produced by immunoSEQ multiplex PCR, yet TCRdb's version contains in-frame clones alone and is incomplete. The data contain fewer than 250,000 clones, 80% to 90% of them singletons. V shed 0 bases and J 2 bases; nucleotides not matched to a gene: 9. This CDR3 is built from 19 residues. Germline V gene data show CDR1 as MGHRA and CDR2 as YSYEKL. This clone came up once. The clonotype originates from a woman aged 40 to 55 who had been exposed to COVID-19. The specimen was PBMCs or T cells enriched from blood (not recorded which). The chain is built from TRBV4-1 and TRBJ2-4; 11 bases line up with TRBD1. DNA for the CDR3: TGCGCCAGCAGCCAAGATCCACGGACAGGGGGCGGCTCCAAAAACATTCAGTACTTC. Translation: CASSQDPRTGGGSKNIQYF.